Included here is one T cell receptor (beta chain) sequence, with context. Antigen: not known. The data stem from a study of response to subunit inactivated influenza vaccine. MiXCR, applied by TCRdb to the RT-PCR reads, yields one record per CDR3 protein. The sample yields approximately 230,000 distinct CDR3 sequences, 12% seen once. General observations from the study: It was the authors' suggestion that each seasonal influenza vaccination recruits few new T cells.

The CDR3 totals 18 residues. The V gene's germline CDR1 is SGHAT and CDR2 FQNNGV. Losses at the gene ends were 4 bases for V and 4 bases for J; bases not matched to a gene: 9. This TCR derives from a man between 45 and 60 years old who received an inactivated influenza vaccine. The input for sequencing was non-naive T cells sorted from PBMCs, taken around two weeks before vaccination. V and J are TRBV11-2 and TRBJ2-2, with 13 bases fitting TRBD2. Written as DNA, the CDR3 is TGTGCCAGCAGCTACAACCCGGGACTAGCGGGGTTCACCGGGGAGCTGTTTTTT. Translated: CASSYNPGLAGFTGELFF.